This T cell receptor beta chain emerged from a study of blood T cell repertoires in COVID-19. Study-level background: T cells, B-cell-depleted T cells, or PBMCs provided the cDNA or gDNA that served as material.

Individuals drawn from 20 to 25 US areas were about 18 to 89 years old. Original handling: Estimation of nucleated cell counts was performed using reference gene primer amplification. The data were produced by immunoSEQ multiplex PCR, yet TCRdb's version contains in-frame clones alone and is incomplete. Clone size and V and J calls were adopted from that table, with D and trimming inferred from the DNA. The table shows nearly 300,000 clones, with about 90% occurring only once. The ends lost 7 bases at V and 1 base at J; junction bases unmatched: 4. CDR1 is SNHLY, CDR2 FYNNEI, per germline. The CDR3 length is 15 residues.

Material for sequencing was PBMCs or T cells enriched from blood (not recorded which). The receptor comes from a woman between 45 and 60 years old who had been exposed to COVID-19. The chain combines TRBV2 with TRBJ1-3, with 10 bases aligning to TRBD1. The CDR3 sequence is CASTRTGGSGNTIYF. Written as DNA, the CDR3 is TGTGCCAGCACTAGGACAGGGGGGTCTGGAAACACCATATATTTT.